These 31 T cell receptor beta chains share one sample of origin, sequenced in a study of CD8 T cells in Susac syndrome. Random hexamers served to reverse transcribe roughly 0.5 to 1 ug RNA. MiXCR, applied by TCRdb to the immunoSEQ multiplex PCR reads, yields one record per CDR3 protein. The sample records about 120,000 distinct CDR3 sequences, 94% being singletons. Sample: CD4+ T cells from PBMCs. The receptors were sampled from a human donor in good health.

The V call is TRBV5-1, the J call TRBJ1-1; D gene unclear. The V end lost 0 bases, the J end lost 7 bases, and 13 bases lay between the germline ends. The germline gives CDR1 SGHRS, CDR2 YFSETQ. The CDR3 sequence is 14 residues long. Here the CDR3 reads CASSLAGQPGEAFF. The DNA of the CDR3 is TGCGCCAGCAGCTTGGCCGGGCAACCCGGTGAAGCTTTCTTT.

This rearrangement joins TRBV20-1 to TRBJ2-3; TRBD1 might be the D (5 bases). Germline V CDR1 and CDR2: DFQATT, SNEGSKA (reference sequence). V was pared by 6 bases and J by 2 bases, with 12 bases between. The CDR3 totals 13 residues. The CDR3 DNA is TGCAGTGCCTTCCAAGGGGTCACAGATACGCAGTATTTT. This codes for CSAFQGVTDTQYF.

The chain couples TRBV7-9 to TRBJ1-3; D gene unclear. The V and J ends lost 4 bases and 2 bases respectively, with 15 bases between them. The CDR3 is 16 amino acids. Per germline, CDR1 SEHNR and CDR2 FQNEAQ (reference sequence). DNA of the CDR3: TGTGCCAGCAGCTCCCCCCAGCGCAAGACTGGAAACACCATATATTTT. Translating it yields CASSSPQRKTGNTIYF.

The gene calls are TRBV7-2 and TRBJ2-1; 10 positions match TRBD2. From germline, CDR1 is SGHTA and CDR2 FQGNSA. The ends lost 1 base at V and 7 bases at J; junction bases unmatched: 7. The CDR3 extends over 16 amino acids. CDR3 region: CASSLVPAGGGNEQFF. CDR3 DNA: TGTGCCAGCAGCTTAGTCCCAGCGGGAGGGGGAAATGAGCAGTTCTTC.

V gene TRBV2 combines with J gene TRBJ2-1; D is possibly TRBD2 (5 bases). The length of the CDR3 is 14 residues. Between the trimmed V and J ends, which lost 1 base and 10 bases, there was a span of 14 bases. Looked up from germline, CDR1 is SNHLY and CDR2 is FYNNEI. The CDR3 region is CASSEELGRGEQFF. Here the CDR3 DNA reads TGTGCCAGCAGTGAAGAACTTGGGCGCGGGGAGCAGTTCTTC.

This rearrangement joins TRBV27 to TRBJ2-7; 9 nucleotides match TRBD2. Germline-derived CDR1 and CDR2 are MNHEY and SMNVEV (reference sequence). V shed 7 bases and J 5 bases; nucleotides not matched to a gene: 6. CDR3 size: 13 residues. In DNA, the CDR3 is TGTGCCAGCATGGCGGGAGGGTCCCACGAGCAGTACTTC. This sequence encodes CASMAGGSHEQYF.

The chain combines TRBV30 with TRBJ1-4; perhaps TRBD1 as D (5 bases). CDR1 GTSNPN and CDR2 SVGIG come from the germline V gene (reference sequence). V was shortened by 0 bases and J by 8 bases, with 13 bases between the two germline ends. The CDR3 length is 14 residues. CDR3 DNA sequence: TGTGCCTGGAGTGTATCAGGGACGGGCGAAAAACTGTTTTTT. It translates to CAWSVSGTGEKLFF.

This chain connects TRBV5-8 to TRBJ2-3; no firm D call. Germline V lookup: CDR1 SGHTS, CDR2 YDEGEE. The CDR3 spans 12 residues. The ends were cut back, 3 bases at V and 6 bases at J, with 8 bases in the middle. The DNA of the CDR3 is TGTGCCAGCAGCTATGGCTTCGATACGCAGTATTTT. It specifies CASSYGFDTQYF.

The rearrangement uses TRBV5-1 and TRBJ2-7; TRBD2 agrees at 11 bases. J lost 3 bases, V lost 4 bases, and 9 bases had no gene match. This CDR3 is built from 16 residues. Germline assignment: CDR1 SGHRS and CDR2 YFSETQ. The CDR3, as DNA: TGCGCCAGCAGCGTACTAGCGGGAGCCGAAAACTACGAGCAGTACTTC. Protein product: CASSVLAGAENYEQYF.

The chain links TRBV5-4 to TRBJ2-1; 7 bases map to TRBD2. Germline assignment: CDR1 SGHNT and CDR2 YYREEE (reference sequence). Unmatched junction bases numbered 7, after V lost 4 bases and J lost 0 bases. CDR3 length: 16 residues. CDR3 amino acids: CASSLPPSGSYNEQFF. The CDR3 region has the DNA TGTGCCAGCAGCCTGCCCCCTAGCGGCTCCTACAATGAGCAGTTCTTC. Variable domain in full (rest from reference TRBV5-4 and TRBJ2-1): ETGVTQSPTHLIKTRGQQVTLRCSSQSGHNTVSWYQQALGQGPQFIFQYYREEENGRGNFPPRFSGLQFPNYSSELNVNALELDDSALYLCASSLPPSGSYNEQFFGPGTRLTVL.

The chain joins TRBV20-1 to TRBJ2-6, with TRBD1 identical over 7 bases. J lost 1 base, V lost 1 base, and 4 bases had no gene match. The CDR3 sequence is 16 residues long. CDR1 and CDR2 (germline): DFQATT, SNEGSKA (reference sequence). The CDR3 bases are TGCAGTGCTAGAGGACAGGGTCGATCTGGGGCCAACGTCCTGACTTTC. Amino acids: CSARGQGRSGANVLTF.

The CDR3 nucleotides are TGTGCCAGCTCACCACTAGAGCGGGAGACCGTACCGCGCGAGCAGTACTTC. This sequence encodes CASSPLERETVPREQYF. The V gene is TRBV18, the J gene TRBJ2-7; 8 nucleotides agree with TRBD2. V shed 1 base, J shed 6 bases, and the junction held 14 bases outside the gene matches. The CDR3 extends over 17 amino acids. The germline V gene encodes CDR1 KGHSH and CDR2 LQKENI.

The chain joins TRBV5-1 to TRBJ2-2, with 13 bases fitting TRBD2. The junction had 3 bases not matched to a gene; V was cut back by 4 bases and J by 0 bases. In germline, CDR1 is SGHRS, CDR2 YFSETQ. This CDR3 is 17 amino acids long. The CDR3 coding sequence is TGCGCCAGCAGCCCAGGACTAGCGGGAGCGAACACCGGGGAGCTGTTTTTT. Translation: CASSPGLAGANTGELFF.

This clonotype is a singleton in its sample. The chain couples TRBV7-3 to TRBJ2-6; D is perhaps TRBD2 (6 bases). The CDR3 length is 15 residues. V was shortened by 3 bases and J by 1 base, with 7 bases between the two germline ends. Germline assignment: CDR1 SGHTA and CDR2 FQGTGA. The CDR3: CASSLTSSGANVLTF. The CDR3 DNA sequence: TGTGCCAGCAGCTTGACTAGTTCTGGGGCCAACGTCCTGACTTTC.

The CDR3 region is CASSQDTSGVHNEQFF. The CDR3 nucleotides read TGTGCCAGCAGCCAAGATACTAGCGGGGTTCACAATGAGCAGTTCTTC. The chain couples TRBV14 to TRBJ2-1; TRBD2 agrees at 10 bases. V dropped 0 bases and J dropped 5; count of bases not matched to a gene: 4. The CDR3 contains 16 residues. CDR1 and CDR2 from the germline V gene are SGHDN and FVKESK.

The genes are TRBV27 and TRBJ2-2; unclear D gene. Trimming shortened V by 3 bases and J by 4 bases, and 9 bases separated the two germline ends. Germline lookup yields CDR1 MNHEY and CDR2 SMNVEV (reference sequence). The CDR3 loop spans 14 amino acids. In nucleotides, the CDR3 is TGTGCCAGCAGTTTTCAAGAGTCCACCGGGGAGCTGTTTTTT. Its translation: CASSFQESTGELFF.

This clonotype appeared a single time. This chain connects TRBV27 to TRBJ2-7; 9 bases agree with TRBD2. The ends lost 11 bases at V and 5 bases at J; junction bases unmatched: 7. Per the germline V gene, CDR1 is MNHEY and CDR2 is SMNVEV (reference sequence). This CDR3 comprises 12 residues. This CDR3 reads CASGTSPDEQYF. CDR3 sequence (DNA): TGTGCCTCGGGGACTAGCCCAGACGAGCAGTACTTC.

CDR3 loop: CAISELMRGTANTEAFF. CDR3 nucleotides: TGTGCCATCAGTGAGTTGATGAGGGGGACAGCGAACACTGAAGCTTTCTTT. The V gene is TRBV10-3, the J gene TRBJ1-1, with 7 bases lining up with TRBD1. The V segment lost 1 base and the J segment 1 base; nucleotides outside the gene matches: 9. This CDR3 has 17 amino acids. The germline V gene has CDR1 ENHRY and CDR2 SYGVKD.

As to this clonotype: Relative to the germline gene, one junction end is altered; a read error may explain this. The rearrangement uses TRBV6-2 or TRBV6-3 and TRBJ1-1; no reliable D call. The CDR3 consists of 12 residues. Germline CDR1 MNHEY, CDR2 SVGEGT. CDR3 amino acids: CASSYSTEKKRF. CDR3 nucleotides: TGTGCCAGCAGTTACTCCACCGAAAAAAAGCGCTTT.

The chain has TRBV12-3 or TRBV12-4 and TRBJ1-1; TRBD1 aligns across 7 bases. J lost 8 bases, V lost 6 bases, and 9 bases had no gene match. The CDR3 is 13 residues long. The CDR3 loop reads CASSLGTAGEAFF. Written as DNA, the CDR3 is TGTGCCAGCAGCCTAGGGACAGCAGGGGAAGCTTTCTTT.

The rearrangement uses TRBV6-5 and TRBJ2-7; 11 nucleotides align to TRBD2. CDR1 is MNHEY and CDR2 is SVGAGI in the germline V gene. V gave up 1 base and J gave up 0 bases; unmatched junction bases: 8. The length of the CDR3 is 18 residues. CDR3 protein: CASSYLSPGLADSYEQYF. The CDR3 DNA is TGTGCCAGCAGTTACTTATCTCCGGGACTAGCGGACTCCTACGAGCAGTACTTC.

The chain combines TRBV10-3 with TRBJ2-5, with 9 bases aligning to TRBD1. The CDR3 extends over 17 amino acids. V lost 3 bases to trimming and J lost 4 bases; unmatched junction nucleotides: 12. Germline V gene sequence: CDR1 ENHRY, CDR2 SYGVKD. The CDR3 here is CAISDPLPKGQGETQYF. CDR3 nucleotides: TGTGCCATCAGTGACCCCCTCCCCAAGGGACAGGGAGAGACCCAGTACTTC.

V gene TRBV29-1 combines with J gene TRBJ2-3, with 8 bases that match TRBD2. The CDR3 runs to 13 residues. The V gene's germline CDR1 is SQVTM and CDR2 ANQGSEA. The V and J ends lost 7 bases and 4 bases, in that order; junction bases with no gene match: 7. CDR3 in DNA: TGCAGCGCCGCCCTAGCGGGTCCAGATACGCAGTATTTT. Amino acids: CSAALAGPDTQYF.

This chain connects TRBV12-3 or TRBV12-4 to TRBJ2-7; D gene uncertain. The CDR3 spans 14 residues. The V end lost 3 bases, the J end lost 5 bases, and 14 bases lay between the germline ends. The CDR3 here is CASSLRQVVNEQYF. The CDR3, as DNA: TGTGCCAGCAGTTTGAGGCAGGTAGTGAACGAGCAGTACTTC.

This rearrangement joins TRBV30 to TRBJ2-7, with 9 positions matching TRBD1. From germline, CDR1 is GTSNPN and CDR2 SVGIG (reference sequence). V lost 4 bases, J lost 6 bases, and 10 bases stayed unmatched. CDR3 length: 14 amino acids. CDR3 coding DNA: TGTGCCTGGAACAAGGACAGGGGATCGTTCGAGCAGTACTTC. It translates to CAWNKDRGSFEQYF.

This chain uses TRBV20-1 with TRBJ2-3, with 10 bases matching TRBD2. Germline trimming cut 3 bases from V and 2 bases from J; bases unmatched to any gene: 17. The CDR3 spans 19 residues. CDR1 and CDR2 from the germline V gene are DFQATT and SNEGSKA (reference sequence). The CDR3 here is CSASRGLAGVTGNTDTQYF. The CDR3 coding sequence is TGCAGTGCTAGCCGGGGTCTAGCGGGAGTAACAGGGAACACAGATACGCAGTATTTT.

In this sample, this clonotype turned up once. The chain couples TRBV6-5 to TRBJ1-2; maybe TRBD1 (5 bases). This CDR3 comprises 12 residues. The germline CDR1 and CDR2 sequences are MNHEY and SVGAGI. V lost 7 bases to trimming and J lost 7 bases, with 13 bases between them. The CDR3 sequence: CASTPGGTGYTF. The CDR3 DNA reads TGTGCCAGCACCCCCGGAGGGACTGGCTACACCTTC.

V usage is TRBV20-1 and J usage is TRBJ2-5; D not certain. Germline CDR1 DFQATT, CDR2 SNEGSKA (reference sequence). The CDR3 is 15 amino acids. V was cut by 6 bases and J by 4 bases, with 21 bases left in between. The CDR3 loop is CSARTGPNWGETQYF. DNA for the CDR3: TGCAGTGCAAGAACCGGGCCCAACTGGGGAGAGACCCAGTACTTC.

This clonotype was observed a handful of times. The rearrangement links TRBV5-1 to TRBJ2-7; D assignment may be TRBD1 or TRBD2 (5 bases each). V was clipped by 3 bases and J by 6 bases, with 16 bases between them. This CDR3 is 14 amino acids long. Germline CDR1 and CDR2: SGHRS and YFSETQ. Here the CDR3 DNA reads TGCGCCAGCAGCTCTATGACAGACACTAGCGAGCAGTACTTC. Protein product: CASSSMTDTSEQYF. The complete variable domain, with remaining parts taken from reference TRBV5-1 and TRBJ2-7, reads KAGVTQTPRYLIKTRGQQVTLSCSPISGHRSVSWYQQTPGQGLQFLFEYFSETQRNKGNFPGRFSGRQFSNSRSEMNVSTLELGDSALYLCASSSMTDTSEQYFGPGTRLTVT.

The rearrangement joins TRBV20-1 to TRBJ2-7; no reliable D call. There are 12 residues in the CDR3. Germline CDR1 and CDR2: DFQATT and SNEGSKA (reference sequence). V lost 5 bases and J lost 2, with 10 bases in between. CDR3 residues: CSAYSRTYEQYF. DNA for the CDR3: TGCAGTGCTTACTCCAGAACCTACGAGCAGTACTTC.

The CDR3, as DNA: TGTGCCAGCAGAGAACTAGCGGGGTTCACAGATACGCAGTATTTT. Amino acid sequence: CASRELAGFTDTQYF. The V call is TRBV12-3 or TRBV12-4, the J call TRBJ2-3, with TRBD2 identical over 10 bases. Trimming at V came to 6 bases and at J to 2 bases, leaving 5 bases not matched to a gene. The CDR3 is made up of 15 amino acids.